Each of the 25 T cell receptor beta chains below was sequenced from the same sample in a study of tumor and adjacent non-tumor tissue in lung cancer. A modified ARM-PCR protocol with three rounds of nested PCR amplified TCRbeta. MiXCR was run by TCRdb on the multiplex PCR reads, yielding one entry per CDR3 protein. Here the sample spans roughly 69,000 distinct CDR3 sequences, roughly three quarters being singletons. The template was RNA from unsorted bulk tissue. The normal lung tissue was taken more than 3 cm from the tumor edge. Material for sequencing was distant non-tumor lung tissue. These receptors were collected from a man in his fifties or sixties with non-small cell lung cancer.

This chain connects TRBV11-3 to TRBJ2-2; 8 nucleotides match TRBD1. The CDR3 totals 12 residues. J lost 7 bases, V lost 9 bases, and 4 bases had no gene match. Germline-derived CDR1 and CDR2 are SGHNT and YENEEA. The CDR3 sequence is CASRQGFGELFF. The CDR3, as DNA: TGTGCCAGTCGACAGGGGTTCGGGGAGCTGTTTTTT. Based on the CDR3 plus reference TRBV11-3 and TRBJ2-2, the full variable domain is EAGVVQSPRYKIIEKKQPVAFWCNPISGHNTLYWYLQNLGQGPELLIRYENEEAVDDSQLPKDRFSAERLKGVDSTLKIQPAELGDSAVYLCASRQGFGELFFGEGSRLTVL.

CDR3 sequence (DNA): TGTGCCAGCAGCGACGAGGGCAGTCAGCCCCAGCATTTT. This gives the protein CASSDEGSQPQHF. This chain links TRBV6-6 with TRBJ1-5; D not certain. The germline V and J ends were trimmed by 6 bases and 6 bases, with 12 bases remaining between them. In germline, CDR1 is MNHNY, CDR2 SVGAGI (reference sequence). This CDR3 comprises 13 residues.

Comment on this clonotype: The junction shows a germline mismatch at one end, possibly a read error. The chain has TRBV5-4 and TRBJ2-1; the D gene is possibly TRBD2 (5 bases). CDR1 is SGHNT and CDR2 is YYREEE in the germline V gene (reference sequence). This CDR3 comprises 13 residues. The CDR3 DNA sequence: TGTGTCAGCAGCTTGGATAGGAGGATAGAGCAGTTCTTT. This gives the protein CVSSLDRRIEQFF.

This chain links TRBV6-2 or TRBV6-3 with TRBJ1-5, with TRBD1 as a possible D gene (5 bases). CDR1 MNHEY and CDR2 SVGEGT come from the germline V gene. V gave up 3 bases and J gave up 3 bases, with 24 bases separating them. This CDR3 contains 19 residues. CDR3 nucleotides: TGTGCCAGCAGTTATGATGAGACAGTACGCCCCTATAACAATCAGCCCCAGCATTTT. Its protein product is CASSYDETVRPYNNQPQHF.

Details on this clonotype: A single base separates this from a much larger clone, so it may be a read error. The genes are TRBV7-9 and TRBJ1-2; no firm D call. Looked up from germline, CDR1 is SEHNR and CDR2 is FQNEAQ (reference sequence). The CDR3 sequence is 15 residues long. CDR3 DNA sequence: TGTGCCATCAGCTTACGTCAGACAATAAACTATGGCTACACCTTC. Its translation: CAISLRQTINYGYTF.

A remark on this clonotype: An end of the junction does not agree with germline; a read error may underlie this. CDR3 sequence: CASSHSDVTDTHYF. In nucleotides, the CDR3 is TGCGCCAGCAGCCACAGTGATGTCACAGATACGCATTATTTT. This chain uses TRBV11-3 with TRBJ2-3; D unresolved. CDR1 SGHNT and CDR2 YENEEA come from the germline V gene. The CDR3 covers 14 residues.

This clonotype was found a few times. Being one base from a much bigger clone, this may be a read error. The chain carries TRBV5-6 and TRBJ1-2, with no clear D. There are 14 residues in the CDR3. Trimming stripped 0 bases from V and 7 bases from J, with 13 bases between. From germline, CDR1 is SGHDT and CDR2 YYEEEE. The CDR3 DNA reads TGTGCCAGCAGCTTGGGGCACGTGAAGGGTGGCTACACCTTC. Protein product: CASSLGHVKGGYTF. The full variable domain, rest sourced from reference TRBV5-6 and TRBJ1-2, is DAGVTQSPTHLIKTRGQQVTLRCSPKSGHDTVSWYQQALGQGPQFIFQYYEEEERQRGNFPDRFSGHQFPNYSSELNVNALLLGDSALYLCASSLGHVKGGYTFGSGTRLTVV.

On this clonotype itself: A much larger clone lies one base from this, so it may be a read error. Because the CDR3's place on the DNA is in doubt, the DNA is left out and the CDR3 is given as listed by TCRdb. The V and J genes are TRBV10-3 and TRBJ1-1; the listed D gene, TRBD1, was not tested against the DNA. The CDR3 is 14 amino acids in total, end residues counted. Looked up from germline, CDR1 is ENHRY and CDR2 is SYGVKD. CDR3 residues: CAISDWGAGTEALF.

Worth noting for this clonotype: A read error is possible here, since a much larger clone lies one base away. This chain connects TRBV10-2 to TRBJ2-5; 14 bases are a match to TRBD2. The CDR3 is made up of 21 amino acids. CDR1 and CDR2 (germline): WSHSY, SAAADI. For the CDR3, the DNA is TGCGCCAGCAGTGAAAGGATGCCGGGACTAGCGGGAGCCAAGTCCCAAGAGGCCCAGTACTTC. It codes for CASSERMPGLAGAKSQEAQYF.

About this clonotype itself: This clone may be a read error of a much larger clone one base away. The CDR3 ends on some other residue instead of the conserved phenylalanine or tryptophan, so this is likely a read error. The chain carries TRBV2 and TRBJ1-1; no clear D gene. V lost 7 bases, J lost 4 bases, and 10 bases lay in between. Germline CDR1 reads SNHLY; CDR2 reads FYNNEI. CDR3 length: 12 residues. The DNA of the CDR3 is TGTGCCAGCAAGGAGGGCAGCACTGAAGCTTTCATT. Encoded protein: CASKEGSTEAFI.

Remarks on this clonotype: One end of the junction varies from germline; a read error may be responsible. The J gene is TRBJ1-3, the V gene TRBV6-6; D remains ambiguous. The length of the CDR3 is 14 residues. Germline CDR1 MNHNY, CDR2 SVGAGI (reference sequence). CDR3 DNA sequence: TGTGACAGCAGATACGGGCTTAGTGGAAACACCATATATTTT. Its translation is CDSRYGLSGNTIYF.

This clonotype was counted ten times or more. The CDR3: CASSPTVSTDTQYF. CDR3 nucleotides: TGCGCCAGCAGCCCCACGGTGAGCACAGATACGCAGTATTTT. The rearrangement uses TRBV5-1 and TRBJ2-3; D is undetermined. This CDR3 is built from 14 residues. V was clipped by 4 bases and J by 0 bases, with 9 bases between them. Per germline, CDR1 SGHRS and CDR2 YFSETQ.

To note about this clonotype: The CDR3 carries no conserved terminal phenylalanine or tryptophan, so it likely arises from a read error. The chain uses TRBV20-1 and TRBJ1-1; D may be TRBD1 (5 bases). The germline V gene has CDR1 DFQATT and CDR2 SNEGSKA (reference sequence). This CDR3 region has 13 residues. V was cut by 4 bases and J by 10 bases, with 19 bases left in between. In nucleotides, the CDR3 is TGCAGTGCTATCCGGTGGGCTGGGGCCGGAGCTTTCTTA. Translating gives CSAIRWAGAGAFL.

Turning to this clonotype: The conserved phenylalanine or tryptophan is not found at the CDR3 terminus, so this likely reflects a read error. This chain uses TRBV7-9 with TRBJ2-4; 10 bases are shared with TRBD2. CDR1 and CDR2 from the germline V gene are SEHNR and FQNEAQ (reference sequence). With V trimmed by 5 bases and J by 0 bases, 4 bases remained unmatched. The CDR3 totals 16 residues. The CDR3 DNA reads as TGTGCCAGCAGCCCTACTAGCGGGGAAGCCAAAAACATTCAGTACTTA. It specifies CASSPTSGEAKNIQYL.

A note on this clonotype: Since no conserved phenylalanine or tryptophan closes the CDR3, a read error is the likely cause. V usage is TRBV7-9 and J usage is TRBJ2-3; D is unresolved. Germline V gene lookup returns CDR1 SEHNR and CDR2 FQNEAQ (reference sequence). V lost 1 base, J lost 2 bases, and 7 bases lay in between. CDR3 size: 14 residues. Here the CDR3 reads CASSLDRDTDTQYY. The CDR3 DNA sequence: TGTGCCAGCAGCTTAGACAGAGACACAGATACGCAGTATTAT.

Notes on this clonotype: A much more abundant neighbour one base away suggests this may be a read error. Because it lacks the conserved phenylalanine or tryptophan at the end, this CDR3 is likely a read error. J is TRBJ1-4 and V is TRBV20-1; 7 positions agree with TRBD1. The ends lost 2 bases at V and 3 bases at J; junction bases unmatched: 9. Germline assignment: CDR1 DFQATT and CDR2 SNEGSKA (reference sequence). The CDR3 contains 16 residues. CDR3 sequence reads: CSARRQGEGANEKLFY. In DNA form, the CDR3 reads TGCAGTGCTAGACGACAGGGTGAGGGGGCTAATGAAAAACTGTTTTAT.

As to this clonotype: At one of its ends the junction is not consistent with the germline gene, which may arise from a read error. The chain has TRBV29-1 and TRBJ2-3, with 10 bases aligning to TRBD1. This CDR3 region has 16 residues. Germline CDR1 reads SQVTM; CDR2 reads ANQGSEA. The CDR3 spells CSVSTAGTGVADTQYF. CDR3 in DNA: TGCAGCGTCAGTACAGCCGGGACAGGGGTCGCAGATACGCAATATTTT.

The chain carries TRBV25-1 and TRBJ1-3; no clear D gene. Per the germline V gene, CDR1 is MGHDK and CDR2 is SYGVNS. CDR3 length: 12 residues. In DNA, the CDR3 is TGTGGCGGCCGGAGCTCTGGAAACACCATATATTTT. Encoded protein: CGGRSSGNTIYF.

This clonotype was observed at least ten times. The rearrangement links TRBV10-3 to TRBJ2-2; the match to TRBD2 covers 7 bases. The CDR3 has 14 residues. The germline gives CDR1 ENHRY, CDR2 SYGVKD. The J segment lost 8 bases and the V segment lost 4 bases, leaving 7 bases of the junction unmatched. The CDR3 nucleotides read TGTGCCATCAGTGTGGCGGGAGTCGGTGGGGAGCTGTTTTTT. It specifies CAISVAGVGGELFF.

The V call is TRBV5-6, the J call TRBJ1-1; D is perhaps TRBD1 (6 bases). Germline loops: CDR1 SGHDT, CDR2 YYEEEE. There are 16 residues in the CDR3. Trimming shortened V by 2 bases and J by 5 bases, and 19 bases separated the two germline ends. Here the CDR3 DNA reads TGTGCCAGCAGCTTCTTCAGCACAGGGTTGAGAACTGAAGCTTTCTTT. Translating it yields CASSFFSTGLRTEAFF.

Comments on this clonotype: The germline gene is not matched at one end of the junction; a read error may be the cause. The genes are TRBV12-3 or TRBV12-4 and TRBJ2-1; the match to TRBD1 covers 7 bases. This CDR3 contains 14 residues. The CDR3 DNA follows: TGTGCCTGCAGTTTAAGCGGTCACAGGGGTGAGCCGTTCTTC. Its protein product is CACSLSGHRGEPFF.

The chain couples TRBV6-5 to TRBJ2-5; D unclear. V gave up 5 bases and J gave up 5 bases, with 18 bases separating them. The CDR3 is 15 residues long. Germline CDR1 reads MNHEY; CDR2 reads SVGAGI. The CDR3 bases are TGTGCCAGCAGTCATAACCCGGGCCTGAGGGAGACCCAGTACTTC. Its protein product is CASSHNPGLRETQYF.

This chain links TRBV11-2 with TRBJ2-1; D call uncertain. The CDR3 sequence is 13 residues long. With 7 bases removed from V and 0 bases from J, the gap between germline ends came to 7 bases. Germline-derived CDR1 and CDR2 are SGHAT and FQNNGV. The CDR3 DNA reads TGTGCCAGCATACCCGCCTCCTACAATGAGCAGTTCTTC. Protein: CASIPASYNEQFF.

The chain combines TRBV20-1 with TRBJ2-1; the D gene could be TRBD1 or TRBD2 (6 bases each). The CDR3 runs to 11 residues. V was pared by 5 bases and J by 10 bases, with 12 bases between. Germline V gene sequence: CDR1 DFQATT, CDR2 SNEGSKA (reference sequence). The CDR3 is CSACMGGEQFF. The DNA of the CDR3 is TGCAGTGCTTGTATGGGGGGCGAGCAGTTCTTC.

With regard to this clonotype: A much larger clonotype is one base distant, so this may be a read error. CDR3 in DNA: TGTGCCAGCAGCCGAGGGGGGCAGACTGAAGCTTTCTTT. Translating gives CASSRGGQTEAFF. The rearrangement uses TRBV13 and TRBJ1-1; a possible D gene is TRBD1 (6 bases). The CDR3 covers 13 residues. Per the germline V gene, CDR1 is PRHDT and CDR2 is FYEKMQ (reference sequence). V was pared by 5 bases and J by 5 bases, with 12 bases between. The whole variable domain, filled in from reference TRBV13 and TRBJ1-1, reads AAGVIQSPRHLIKEKRETATLKCYPIPRHDTVYWYQQGPGQDPQFLISFYEKMQSDKGSIPDRFSAQQFSDYHSELNMSSLELGDSALYFCASSRGGQTEAFFGQGTRLTVV.